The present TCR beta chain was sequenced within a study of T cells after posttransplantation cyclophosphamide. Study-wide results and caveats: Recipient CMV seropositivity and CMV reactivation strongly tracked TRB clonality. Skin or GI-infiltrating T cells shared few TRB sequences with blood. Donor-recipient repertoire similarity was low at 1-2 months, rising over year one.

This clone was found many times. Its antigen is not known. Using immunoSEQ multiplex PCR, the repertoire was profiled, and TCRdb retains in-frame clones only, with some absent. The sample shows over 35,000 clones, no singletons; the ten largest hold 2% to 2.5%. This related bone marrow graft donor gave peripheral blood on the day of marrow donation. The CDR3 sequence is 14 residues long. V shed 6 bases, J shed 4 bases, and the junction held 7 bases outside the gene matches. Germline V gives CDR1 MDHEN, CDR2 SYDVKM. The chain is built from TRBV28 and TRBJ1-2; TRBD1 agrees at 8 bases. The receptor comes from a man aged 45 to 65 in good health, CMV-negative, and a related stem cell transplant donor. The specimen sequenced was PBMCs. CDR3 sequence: CASREQGVRYGYTF. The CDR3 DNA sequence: TGTGCCAGCAGAGAACAGGGGGTCCGCTATGGCTACACCTTC.